These T cell receptor beta chains were read from a single sample in a study of patients and donors after allogeneic stem cell transplantation. TCRdb called the RT-PCR reads again in MiXCR, with one record for every CDR3 protein. The sample gives tens of thousands of distinct CDR3 sequences, about 48% of which show up once; roughly three fifths is in the top ten. The sequenced material came from blood, either unsorted or a sorted T cell fraction (not recorded which). These receptors came from a human donor who was either an allogeneic HSCT recipient or a stem cell or donor lymphocyte infusion donor (not recorded which). It is not recorded whose cells these are; they may come from a transplant donor. CDR3s include the opening cysteine and the closing phenylalanine or tryptophan. The order of the fields is J gene, V gene, D gene, clone size, CDR3 protein, CDR3 DNA. A D gene is named only where the DNA matches it firmly. Size is stated for part of the rows, as once, few or many counts, or as a class when the clone is expanded.

>TRBJ1-1|TRBV5-1|-|-
CASRGGQATSTEAFF
TGCGCCAGCAGGGGCGGGCAGGCGACTTCCACTGAAGCTTTCTTT
>TRBJ2-3|TRBV24-1|-|-
CATSSGGTDTQYF
TGTGCCACCAGCTCAGGGGGCACAGATACGCAGTATTTT
>TRBJ2-1|TRBV5-8|TRBD2|few
CASSLELAGEPLDNEQFF
TGTGCCAGCAGCTTGGAACTAGCGGGAGAACCCCTTGACAATGAGCAGTTCTTC
>TRBJ1-2|TRBV2|-|-
CASRREDYGYTF
TGTGCCAGCAGGAGGGAGGACTATGGCTACACCTTC
>TRBJ1-6|TRBV28|TRBD1|few
CASRPGQGDNSPLHF
TGTGCCAGCAGACCCGGACAGGGAGATAATTCACCCCTCCACTTT
>TRBJ1-4|TRBV14|TRBD1|-
CASTRTGGEKLFF
TGTGCCAGCACCCGGACAGGGGGTGAAAAACTGTTTTTT
>TRBJ1-1|TRBV10-3|-|-
CAISTGLNTEAFF
TGTGCCATCAGTACAGGGCTGAACACTGAAGCTTTCTTT
>TRBJ2-2|TRBV3-1|-|-
CASSQGDTGELFF
TGTGCCAGCAGCCAAGGGGACACCGGGGAGCTGTTTTTT
>TRBJ1-2|TRBV6-5|-|few
CASRRTETNYGYTF
TGTGCCAGCAGAAGGACAGAGACTAACTATGGCTACACCTTC
>TRBJ1-3|TRBV4-3|-|few
CASSQGRTENGNTIYF
TGCGCCAGCAGCCAGGGCCGGACAGAAAACGGAAACACCATATATTTT
>TRBJ2-1|TRBV6-2/TRBV6-3|-|-
CASSNSDEQFF
TGTGCCAGTAGTAATAGTGATGAGCAGTTCTTC
>TRBJ1-5|TRBV7-2|-|few
CASSSQPGFDQPQHF
TGTGCCAGCAGCTCCCAGCCCGGGTTTGATCAGCCCCAGCATTTT
>TRBJ2-7|TRBV28|TRBD1|once
CATEGQGASYEQYF
TGTGCCACCGAGGGACAGGGAGCCTCCTACGAGCAGTACTTC
>TRBJ2-1|TRBV27|-|-
CASSTGGVYNEQFF
TGTGCCAGCAGTACAGGGGGGGTCTACAATGAGCAGTTCTTC
>TRBJ1-5|TRBV21-1|-|-
CASSPNPGQGFDQPQHF
TGTGCCAGCAGCCCAAATCCGGGACAGGGGTTCGATCAGCCCCAGCATTTT
>TRBJ2-1|TRBV5-1|-|-
CASSLEGRIGNEQFF
TGCGCCAGCAGCTTGGAGGGACGAATTGGGAATGAGCAGTTCTTC
>TRBJ1-6|TRBV7-8|-|few
CASSLESAGRGSPLHF
TGTGCCAGCAGCTTAGAATCGGCAGGGAGGGGCTCACCCCTCCACTTT
>TRBJ1-4|TRBV12-3/TRBV12-4|-|many
CASSKTGLRGGKLFF
TGTGCCAGCAGTAAAACCGGGCTCAGAGGGGGAAAACTGTTTTTT
>TRBJ1-5|TRBV3-1|-|few
CASSPQDGSNQPQHF
TGTGCCAGCAGCCCCCAGGACGGTAGCAATCAGCCCCAGCATTTT
>TRBJ2-7|TRBV27|-|-
CASSLRLGPPNREQYF
TGTGCCAGCAGTTTACGCCTGGGTCCTCCTAATCGGGAGCAGTACTTC
>TRBJ1-2|TRBV12-3/TRBV12-4|-|-
CASSFGSTYGYTF
TGTGCCAGCAGTTTCGGGAGCACCTATGGCTACACCTTC
>TRBJ1-5|TRBV4-3|TRBD1|-
CASSQDRGAGQAIQPQHF
TGCGCCAGCAGCCAAGACCGAGGGGCTGGACAGGCAATCCAGCCCCAGCATTTT